The clone carrying this TCR beta chain was detected only a few times. Its cognate antigen is unknown. The source of the sample is a study of T cells in Graves' hyperthyroidism and ophthalmopathy. Patients were excluded for uncontrolled infection, other autoimmune disease, pregnancy or lactation. Study results and caveats: Blood also contained most expanded thyroid clonotypes above 0.001. By a 13 V-J model, ophthalmopathy was set apart from stable hyperthyroidism.

V was pared by 1 base and J by 6 bases, with 5 bases of the junction left unmatched. The germline gives CDR1 DFQATT, CDR2 SNEGSKA (reference sequence). This CDR3 comprises 14 residues. Amplification of TCR beta CDR3 regions was performed using RNA transcripts as template. HTBI primers were the set used in a first-round RT-PCR of the TCR CDR3. TCRdb analysed the multiplex PCR reads with MiXCR anew, one entry per CDR3 protein. The sample contains 600,000 or so distinct CDR3 sequences, 15% to 20% of which appear only once. The sample consisted of blood. This clonotype was obtained from a woman aged 30 to 39 with Graves' hyperthyroidism. V usage is TRBV20-1 and J usage is TRBJ2-7, with 11 positions matching TRBD2. The CDR3, as DNA: TGCAGTGCTAGAGTTCGACTAGCGGGATTCGAGCAGTACTTC. Residues: CSARVRLAGFEQYF.